A single TCR beta chain is shown here with its context. The antigen is undetermined. This sample was taken from a study of cytomegalovirus exposure and HLA in healthy donors. Study-wide results and caveats: Analyses of presence and absence presupposed an approximately uniform sequencing depth across donors. The study put 150 or so TCR beta chains on its list as cytomegalovirus-associated. Many donors shared some public TCRs, even though most TCR sequences were rare. The study had only CMV serostatus as immune exposure information.

PCR employed 60 Vbeta and 13 Jbeta primers. Libraries were prepared by immunoSEQ multiplex PCR; TCRdb keeps only in-frame clonotypes and omits some of them. Its table lists 110,000 to 150,000 clones. Germline lookup yields CDR1 SGHAT and CDR2 FQNNGV. Losses at the gene ends were 2 bases for V and 3 bases for J; bases not matched to a gene: 7. The length of the CDR3 is 15 residues. The sequence came from a male donor in good health and CMV-seronegative. This chain joins TRBV11-2 and TRBJ2-7, with 7 bases fitting TRBD1. Source material: PBMCs. The CDR3 DNA reads as TGTGCCAGCAGCTTATCCAGGGGGAACTTCTACGAGCAGTACTTC. Protein: CASSLSRGNFYEQYF.